One sample yielded the 21 T cell receptor beta chains listed below, sequenced in a study of blood T cell repertoires in COVID-19. Only in-frame clones appear in the TCRdb table, and some are missing; sequencing was by immunoSEQ multiplex PCR. This table holds around 450,000 clones, roughly 90% found once. The sample comprised peripheral blood. Receptors were obtained from a woman in her twenties or thirties with acute or convalescent COVID-19.

Note on this clone: In the same sample, other DNA sequences code for this CDR3. The chain couples TRBV5-1 to TRBJ2-1; 10 bases agree with TRBD2. Looked up from germline, CDR1 is SGHRS and CDR2 is YFSETQ. V gave up 1 base and J gave up 4 bases; unmatched junction bases: 2. The CDR3 extends over 15 amino acids. The CDR3 DNA reads as TGCGCCAGCAGCTTGATAGCGGGGGGTTACAATGAGCAGTTCTTC. Its translation: CASSLIAGGYNEQFF. Variable domain in full (rest from reference TRBV5-1 and TRBJ2-1): KAGVTQTPRYLIKTRGQQVTLSCSPISGHRSVSWYQQTPGQGLQFLFEYFSETQRNKGNFPGRFSGRQFSNSRSEMNVSTLELGDSALYLCASSLIAGGYNEQFFGPGTRLTVL.

J is TRBJ1-1 and V is TRBV5-1, with 11 nucleotides matching TRBD1. Trimming took 4 bases from V and 6 from J; bases not matched to a gene: 8. The CDR3 length is 15 residues. Germline lookup yields CDR1 SGHRS and CDR2 YFSETQ. CDR3 sequence: CASSPRTGGAAEAFF. In nucleotides, the CDR3 is TGCGCCAGCAGCCCGCGGACAGGGGGCGCGGCTGAAGCTTTCTTT. The whole variable domain, remainder taken from reference TRBV5-1 and TRBJ1-1, is KAGVTQTPRYLIKTRGQQVTLSCSPISGHRSVSWYQQTPGQGLQFLFEYFSETQRNKGNFPGRFSGRQFSNSRSEMNVSTLELGDSALYLCASSPRTGGAAEAFFGQGTRLTVV.

The genes are TRBV24-1 and TRBJ2-5; D may be TRBD2 (5 bases). The CDR3 contains 15 residues. The germline CDR1 and CDR2 sequences are KGHDR and SFDVKD. V shed 9 bases and J shed 5 bases, with 21 bases lying between them. CDR3 in amino acids: CATEAGVVERETQYF. CDR3 bases: TGTGCCACCGAGGCCGGGGTTGTGGAAAGGGAGACCCAGTACTTC.

This rearrangement joins TRBV10-3 to TRBJ2-6; 8 bases fit TRBD1. Trimming removed 3 bases from V and 9 bases from J; junction bases left unmatched: 10. The CDR3 spans 16 residues. CDR1 and CDR2 from the germline V gene are ENHRY and SYGVKD. The CDR3 spells CAISESVGGQDNVLTF. The DNA of the CDR3 is TGTGCCATCAGTGAATCGGTGGGGGGACAGGACAACGTCCTGACTTTC.

The chain recombines TRBV5-1 with TRBJ2-3; D gene unclear. V was cut by 2 bases and J by 4 bases, with 5 bases left in between. CDR3 length: 12 amino acids. Germline assignment: CDR1 SGHRS and CDR2 YFSETQ. The CDR3 spells CASSFSADTQYF. The CDR3, as DNA: TGCGCCAGCAGCTTTTCGGCAGATACGCAGTATTTT.

This chain links TRBV27 with TRBJ2-2; 9 bases map to TRBD2. The germline CDR1 and CDR2 sequences are MNHEY and SMNVEV (reference sequence). CDR3 length equals 18 residues. V shed 5 bases, J shed 4 bases, and the junction held 14 bases outside the gene matches. CDR3 bases: TGTGCCAGCAGTCCGAGACTTTTAGCGGGGGAACTCACCGGGGAGCTGTTTTTT. It encodes CASSPRLLAGELTGELFF.

The chain combines TRBV5-1 with TRBJ2-7; D possibly corresponds to TRBD1 (5 bases). V was clipped by 2 bases and J by 3 bases, with 9 bases between them. The CDR3 has 13 residues. Germline V gene sequence: CDR1 SGHRS, CDR2 YFSETQ. For the CDR3, the DNA is TGCGCCAGCAGCTTCGACAGATACTACGAGCAGTACTTC. Residues: CASSFDRYYEQYF.

J is TRBJ2-4 and V is TRBV18; TRBD1 agrees at 7 bases. Germline CDR1 and CDR2: KGHSH and LQKENI. V dropped 2 bases and J dropped 4; count of bases not matched to a gene: 2. The CDR3 totals 14 residues. CDR3 protein: CASSPGTEKNIQYF. In nucleotides, the CDR3 is TGTGCCAGCTCACCAGGGACAGAAAAAAACATTCAGTACTTC.

This clone was picked up a small number of times. The chain has TRBV24-1 and TRBJ1-1, with D unresolved. Between the trimmed V and J ends, which lost 1 base and 8 bases, there was a span of 10 bases. Germline assignment: CDR1 KGHDR and CDR2 SFDVKD. The CDR3 loop spans 13 amino acids. For the CDR3, the DNA is TGTGCCACCAGTGATTTAAGTGGGGAGGAAGCTTTCTTT. This sequence encodes CATSDLSGEEAFF.

The chain has TRBV6-6 and TRBJ2-3; D might be TRBD2 (7 bases). Trimming took 4 bases from V and 3 from J, leaving 11 bases between them. The CDR3 is 14 residues long. Germline CDR1 and CDR2: MNHNY and SVGAGI (reference sequence). The CDR3 sequence is CASSWGGRTDTQYF. The CDR3 DNA is TGTGCCAGCAGTTGGGGGGGCCGGACAGATACGCAGTATTTT.

This rearrangement joins TRBV21-1 to TRBJ1-2; TRBD1 is the table's D call and was not checked against the DNA. TRBV21-1 is termed a pseudogene. This CDR3 contains 16 residues. CDR3 DNA: TGTGCCAGCAGCGAACCAGACTTAGGACAGAACTATGGCTACACCTTC. Translated, it gives CASSEPDLGQNYGYTF.

As regards this clone: Other DNA variants within this sample encode the same CDR3. The rearrangement links TRBV3-1 (or the pseudogene TRBV3-2) to TRBJ2-1; TRBD2 aligns across 10 bases. This CDR3 contains 16 residues. The V gene's germline CDR1 is LGHDT and CDR2 YNNKEL (reference sequence). Trimming at V came to 1 base and at J to 2 bases, leaving 2 bases not matched to a gene. In DNA form, the CDR3 reads TGTGCCAGCAGCCAAGGAGCGGGGGGGCCCTACAATGAGCAGTTCTTC. Amino acid sequence: CASSQGAGGPYNEQFF.

The gene calls are TRBV6-5 and TRBJ1-1, with TRBD1 matching 8 bases. The CDR3 loop spans 11 amino acids. The germline gives CDR1 MNHEY, CDR2 SVGAGI. With V trimmed by 6 bases and J by 7 bases, 1 base remained unmatched. The CDR3 coding sequence is TGTGCCAGCAGACAGGGGGGTGAAGCTTTCTTT. Translating it yields CASRQGGEAFF.

The J gene is TRBJ2-7, the V gene TRBV19; TRBD2 is a possible D gene (6 bases). Trimming left V 8 bases short and J 3 bases short, with 17 bases between. The germline V gene encodes CDR1 LNHDA and CDR2 SQIVND (reference sequence). The CDR3 runs to 14 residues. The CDR3 loop is CASSDSGGDYEQYF. DNA of the CDR3: TGTGCCAGTTCTGACAGCGGAGGGGACTACGAGCAGTACTTC.

V is TRBV2 and J is TRBJ2-1, with 9 bases identical to TRBD2. Germline V gene data show CDR1 as SNHLY and CDR2 as FYNNEI. The CDR3 has 16 residues. V shed 4 bases and J 0 bases; nucleotides not matched to a gene: 4. The CDR3, as DNA: TGTGCCAGCAGTGTCCTAGCGGGACTCTCCTACAATGAGCAGTTCTTC. It codes for CASSVLAGLSYNEQFF.

The rearrangement uses TRBV5-1 and TRBJ2-1; D unclear. V lost 0 bases, J lost 2 bases, and 9 bases lay in between. This CDR3 is built from 15 residues. The germline CDR1 and CDR2 sequences are SGHRS and YFSETQ. The CDR3 region has the DNA TGCGCCAGCAGCTTGGGTCTCTTTCCCTACAATGAGCAGTTCTTC. This translates into CASSLGLFPYNEQFF.

V is TRBV9 and J is TRBJ1-4; 10 positions agree with TRBD1. Germline CDR1 and CDR2: SGDLS and YYNGEE. The CDR3 totals 15 residues. V was clipped by 3 bases and J by 8 bases; unmatched bases: 7. CDR3 sequence reads: CASSAETGGREKLFF. Here the CDR3 DNA reads TGTGCCAGCAGCGCGGAGACAGGGGGCAGGGAAAAACTGTTTTTT.

The chain has TRBV5-1 and TRBJ2-1; a weak D match, TRBD1 (6 bases). Trimming left V 4 bases short and J 7 bases short, with 12 bases between. This CDR3 is 13 amino acids long. In germline, CDR1 is SGHRS, CDR2 YFSETQ. CDR3 region: CASSLTGWNEQFF. In DNA, the CDR3 is TGCGCCAGCAGCCTGACAGGTTGGAATGAGCAGTTCTTC. The full variable domain, with the rest looked up from reference TRBV5-1 and TRBJ2-1, is KAGVTQTPRYLIKTRGQQVTLSCSPISGHRSVSWYQQTPGQGLQFLFEYFSETQRNKGNFPGRFSGRQFSNSRSEMNVSTLELGDSALYLCASSLTGWNEQFFGPGTRLTVL.

This chain joins TRBV27 and TRBJ2-2; D is uncertain. Germline V gives CDR1 MNHEY, CDR2 SMNVEV (reference sequence). V was shortened by 0 bases and J by 8 bases, with 10 bases between the two germline ends. CDR3 length: 14 residues. DNA of the CDR3: TGTGCCAGCAGTTTATCAACAGTAGTAGGGGAGCTGTTTTTT. This encodes CASSLSTVVGELFF.

The chain has TRBV11-1 and TRBJ2-5; D is unresolved. The V end was cut by 4 bases, the J end by 9 bases, with 15 bases between. Germline CDR1 SGHAT, CDR2 FQDESV (reference sequence). The CDR3 is 13 amino acids. Written as DNA, the CDR3 is TGTGCCAGCAGCTCCCCTCTGGCCTTGGCCCAGTACTTC. Amino acid sequence: CASSSPLALAQYF.

V usage is TRBV28 and J usage is TRBJ2-5; TRBD1 might be the D (5 bases). V shed 3 bases and J shed 5 bases, with 10 bases lying between them. Germline lookup yields CDR1 MDHEN and CDR2 SYDVKM. The CDR3 totals 13 residues. CDR3 region: CASSLSGYETQYF. CDR3 nucleotide sequence: TGTGCCAGCAGTTTGTCAGGGTATGAGACCCAGTACTTC.